This T cell receptor beta chain was captured by sequencing in a study of cytomegalovirus exposure and HLA in healthy donors. Findings of the study overall: A later analysis showed that HLA-associated TCR beta chains had undergone more clonal expansion than equally common others.

For this clone: Its target is not known.

The PCR made use of 60 Vbeta and 13 Jbeta primers. Profiled with immunoSEQ multiplex PCR; TCRdb holds only in-frame clones, not every one. Of around 130,000 clones detected, roughly 74% appear once; the ten largest clones hold 5.5% to 7.5%. The CDR3 length is 12 residues. Germline V CDR1 and CDR2: MNHNS, SASEGT. The trim removed 7 bases at V and 4 bases at J, leaving 1 base unmatched. The V call is TRBV6-1, the J call TRBJ1-2; 9 nucleotides agree with TRBD1. The sequence was obtained from a woman in her 50s in good health and CMV-seropositive. The sample was PBMCs. The CDR3, as DNA: TGTGCCAGCAAGGACAGGGGCTATGGCTACACCTTC. Residues: CASKDRGYGYTF.